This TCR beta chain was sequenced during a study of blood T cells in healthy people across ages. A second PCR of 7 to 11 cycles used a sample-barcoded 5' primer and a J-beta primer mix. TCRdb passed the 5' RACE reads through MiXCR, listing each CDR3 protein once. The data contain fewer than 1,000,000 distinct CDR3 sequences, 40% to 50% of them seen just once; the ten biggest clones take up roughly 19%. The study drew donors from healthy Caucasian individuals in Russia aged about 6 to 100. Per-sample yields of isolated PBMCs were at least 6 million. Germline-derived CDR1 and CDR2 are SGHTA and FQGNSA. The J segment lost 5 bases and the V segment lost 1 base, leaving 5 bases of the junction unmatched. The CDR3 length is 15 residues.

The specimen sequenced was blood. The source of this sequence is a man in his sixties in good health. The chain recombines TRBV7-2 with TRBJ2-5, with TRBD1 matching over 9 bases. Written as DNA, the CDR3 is TGTGCCAGCAGCTTAGTCACAGGGGGCGTGGAGACCCAGTACTTC. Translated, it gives CASSLVTGGVETQYF.